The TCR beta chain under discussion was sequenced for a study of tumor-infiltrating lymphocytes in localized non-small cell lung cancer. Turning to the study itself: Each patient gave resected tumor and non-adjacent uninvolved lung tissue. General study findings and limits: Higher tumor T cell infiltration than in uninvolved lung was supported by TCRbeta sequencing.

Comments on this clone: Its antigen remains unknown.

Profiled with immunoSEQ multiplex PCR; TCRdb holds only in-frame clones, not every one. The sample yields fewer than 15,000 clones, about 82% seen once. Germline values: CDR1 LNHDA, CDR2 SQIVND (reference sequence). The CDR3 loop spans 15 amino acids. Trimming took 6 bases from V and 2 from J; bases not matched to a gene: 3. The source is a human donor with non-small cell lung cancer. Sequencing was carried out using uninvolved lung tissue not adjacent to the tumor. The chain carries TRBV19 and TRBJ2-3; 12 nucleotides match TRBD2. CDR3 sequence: CASRRLAGDTDTQYF. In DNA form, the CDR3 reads TGTGCCAGTAGACGACTAGCGGGGGACACAGATACGCAGTATTTT.